Listed below are T cell receptor beta chains from one sample, sequenced in a study of blood T cell repertoires in COVID-19. TCRdb keeps only in-frame clones here, not all; method: immunoSEQ multiplex PCR. The sample includes roughly 84,000 clones, 70% to 90% of them seen just once. The sequencing sample was made of peripheral blood. All receptors derive from a man older than 75 with active or convalescent COVID-19. CDR3s include the opening cysteine and the closing phenylalanine or tryptophan. The D gene is left open where the match is weak. The size entry is marked missing in some rows and otherwise reads once, few, many or a size class.

V,size,D,J,CDR3,DNA
TRBV21-1,-,-,TRBJ1-5,CASSKQGANWIWAPADQPQHF,TGTGCCAGCAGCAAACAGGGGGCGAACTGGATCTGGGCCCCCGCGGATCAGCCCCAGCATTTT
TRBV11-2,-,TRBD2,TRBJ2-2,CASSLQTGGPGTGELFF,TGTGCCAGCAGCTTACAAACGGGGGGGCCCGGCACCGGGGAGCTGTTTTTT
TRBV19,once,-,TRBJ1-6,CACRSQGIGNSPLHF,TGTGCCTGCCGATCCCAGGGGATAGGTAATTCACCCCTCCACTTT
TRBV5-1,-,TRBD2,TRBJ2-1,CASSGWTSGNNEQFF,TGCGCCAGCAGCGGCTGGACTAGCGGGAACAATGAGCAGTTCTTC
TRBV7-2,-,TRBD1,TRBJ1-6,CASRETGTYNSPLHF,TGTGCCAGCAGAGAGACAGGGACCTATAATTCACCCCTCCACTTT
TRBV10-1,-,TRBD2,TRBJ2-3,CASSTSGTDTQYF,TGCGCCAGCAGCACTAGCGGCACAGATACGCAGTATTTT
TRBV28,-,TRBD2,TRBJ2-1,CASSSQSGGAYNEQFF,TGTGCCAGCAGTTCTCAAAGCGGGGGGGCCTACAATGAGCAGTTCTTC
TRBV6-5,-,-,TRBJ1-2,CASSRQDWGYTF,TGTGCCAGCAGTCGACAGGATTGGGGCTACACCTTC
TRBV15,once,-,TRBJ2-4,CATSRTRDSRKNIQYF,TGTGCCACCAGCAGAACACGGGACTCCCGGAAAAACATTCAGTACTTC
TRBV3-1/TRBV3-2,-,-,TRBJ2-5,CASSQARSEQETQYF,TGTGCCAGCAGCCAAGCGAGGAGCGAGCAAGAGACCCAGTACTTC
TRBV6-5,-,-,TRBJ1-1,CASSYAPGGLNTEAFF,TGTGCCAGCAGTTACGCCCCCGGGGGGTTGAACACTGAAGCTTTCTTT
TRBV7-2,-,TRBD1,TRBJ2-3,CASSEQGARMDTQYF,TGTGCCAGCAGCGAACAGGGGGCGCGTATGGATACGCAGTATTTT
TRBV24-1,-,-,TRBJ1-2,CATSPGGAKREANYGYTF,TGTGCCACCAGCCCTGGGGGGGCCAAAAGAGAGGCTAACTATGGCTACACCTTC
TRBV5-6,-,TRBD1,TRBJ2-2,CASSRPVDRGNTGELFF,TGTGCCAGCAGCCGTCCGGTCGACAGGGGGAACACCGGGGAGCTGTTTTTT
TRBV7-2,-,TRBD1,TRBJ2-3,CASSRGQHTDTQYF,TGTGCCAGCAGCCGGGGACAGCACACAGATACGCAGTATTTT
TRBV18,-,TRBD2,TRBJ2-1,CASSPGLVAYNEQFF,TGTGCCAGCTCACCGGGACTAGTCGCCTACAATGAGCAGTTCTTC
TRBV5-5,-,TRBD1,TRBJ2-5,CASSLLGTGGRETQYF,TGTGCCAGCAGCTTGTTAGGGACAGGGGGACGAGAGACCCAGTACTTC
TRBV7-8,few,-,TRBJ1-2,CASSSQVPYGYTF,TGTGCCAGCAGCTCGCAGGTCCCCTATGGCTACACCTTC
TRBV9,-,-,TRBJ1-4,CASSVGAAATNEKLFF,TGTGCCAGCAGCGTAGGGGCCGCAGCAACTAATGAAAAACTGTTTTTT
TRBV24-1,-,-,TRBJ2-1,CATSLSGAYNEQFF,TGTGCCACCAGTCTATCAGGGGCCTACAATGAGCAGTTCTTC
TRBV28,-,-,TRBJ1-2,CARGANYGYTF,TGTGCCAGGGGAGCTAACTATGGCTACACCTTC
TRBV3-1/TRBV3-2,-,-,TRBJ2-5,CASSQEGATQYF,TGTGCCAGCAGCCAAGAAGGGGCGACCCAGTACTTC
TRBV2,-,-,TRBJ2-1,CASSERGRGAVVKNEQFF,TGTGCCAGCAGTGAGCGAGGACGGGGGGCGGTAGTAAAGAATGAGCAGTTCTTC
TRBV13,once,TRBD1,TRBJ2-3,CASSWTGADTQYF,TGTGCCAGCAGCTGGACAGGGGCAGATACGCAGTATTTT
TRBV7-9,-,TRBD1,TRBJ1-1,CASSLGQGDTEAFF,TGTGCCAGCAGCTTAGGACAGGGGGACACTGAAGCTTTCTTT
TRBV28,-,-,TRBJ1-5,CASNAEYAGNQPQHF,TGTGCCAGCAATGCGGAATATGCTGGCAATCAGCCCCAGCATTTT
TRBV2,-,TRBD1,TRBJ1-2,CASSVSQGDYGYTF,TGTGCCAGCAGTGTTTCACAGGGGGACTATGGCTACACCTTC
TRBV7-2,-,-,TRBJ2-1,CASSSRATGFSYNEQFF,TGTGCCAGCAGCTCCCGAGCTACAGGGTTCTCCTACAATGAGCAGTTCTTC
TRBV28,-,-,TRBJ1-6,CASSLLVSYNSPLHF,TGTGCCAGCAGTTTATTAGTCTCCTATAATTCACCCCTCCACTTT
TRBV27,-,-,TRBJ1-5,CASRAPGGLGNQPQHF,TGTGCCAGCAGAGCCCCCGGGGGGCTCGGCAATCAGCCCCAGCATTTT
TRBV5-1,-,TRBD2,TRBJ2-1,CASSLELAGGHEQFF,TGCGCCAGCAGCTTGGAACTAGCGGGGGGGCATGAGCAGTTCTTC
TRBV5-1,-,-,TRBJ1-6,CASRPQENSPLHF,TGCGCCAGCAGGCCCCAAGAGAATTCACCCCTCCACTTT
TRBV5-8,-,TRBD1,TRBJ2-2,CASSMDRARTGELFF,TGTGCCAGCAGCATGGACAGGGCCCGAACCGGGGAGCTGTTTTTT
TRBV7-8,few,-,TRBJ2-5,CASSLRAGETQYF,TGTGCCAGCAGCCTCAGGGCTGGGGAGACCCAGTACTTC
TRBV28,-,-,TRBJ1-1,CASSGTEAFF,TGTGCCAGCAGCGGGACAGAAGCTTTCTTT
TRBV5-4,-,TRBD1,TRBJ2-3,CASSFDRGFTDTQYF,TGTGCCAGCAGCTTCGACAGGGGATTCACAGATACGCAGTATTTT
TRBV28,-,-,TRBJ1-2,CASRTGLGYTF,TGTGCCAGCAGAACAGGGCTTGGCTACACCTTC
TRBV6-4,-,-,TRBJ1-1,CASSDLAGLRAFF,TGTGCCAGCAGTGACTTAGCGGGCTTGAGGGCTTTCTTT
TRBV9,-,TRBD2,TRBJ2-2,CASSFGGAGTGELFF,TGTGCCAGCAGCTTCGGGGGGGCCGGCACCGGGGAGCTGTTTTTT
TRBV6-1,once,-,TRBJ1-2,CASSEQEANYGYTF,TGTGCCAGCAGTGAACAGGAAGCTAACTATGGCTACACCTTC
TRBV5-1,once,TRBD1,TRBJ1-3,CASSPGQTGNTIYF,TGCGCCAGCAGCCCGGGACAGACGGGAAACACCATATATTTT
TRBV25-1,-,-,TRBJ2-1,CASSEIRTGTASIF,TGTGCCAGCAGTGAAATTCGAACCGGGACTGCGTCGATCTTC
TRBV6-5,-,TRBD1,TRBJ1-2,CASRQEAGGGYTF,TGTGCCAGCAGACAGGAGGCAGGGGGTGGCTACACCTTC
TRBV19,-,-,TRBJ1-2,CASSISAGNYGYTF,TGTGCCAGTAGTATTAGCGCGGGTAACTATGGCTACACCTTC
TRBV7-8,-,-,TRBJ2-4,CASSFPGGGAKNIQYF,TGTGCCAGCAGCTTTCCTGGGGGGGGCGCCAAAAACATTCAGTACTTC
TRBV27,once,-,TRBJ2-2,CASSLNPGFAGELFF,TGTGCCAGCAGTTTAAACCCCGGGTTCGCCGGGGAGCTGTTTTTT
TRBV19,-,-,TRBJ2-1,CATTVGTRLINEQFF,TGTGCCACTACTGTCGGGACTCGGTTGATCAATGAGCAGTTCTTC
TRBV6-4,-,TRBD1,TRBJ1-1,CASSRTGNTEAFF,TGTGCCAGCAGCCGGACAGGGAACACTGAAGCTTTCTTT
TRBV7-7,-,-,TRBJ2-1,CASSLDSYNEQFF,TGTGCTAGCAGCCTGGACAGTTACAATGAGCAGTTCTTC